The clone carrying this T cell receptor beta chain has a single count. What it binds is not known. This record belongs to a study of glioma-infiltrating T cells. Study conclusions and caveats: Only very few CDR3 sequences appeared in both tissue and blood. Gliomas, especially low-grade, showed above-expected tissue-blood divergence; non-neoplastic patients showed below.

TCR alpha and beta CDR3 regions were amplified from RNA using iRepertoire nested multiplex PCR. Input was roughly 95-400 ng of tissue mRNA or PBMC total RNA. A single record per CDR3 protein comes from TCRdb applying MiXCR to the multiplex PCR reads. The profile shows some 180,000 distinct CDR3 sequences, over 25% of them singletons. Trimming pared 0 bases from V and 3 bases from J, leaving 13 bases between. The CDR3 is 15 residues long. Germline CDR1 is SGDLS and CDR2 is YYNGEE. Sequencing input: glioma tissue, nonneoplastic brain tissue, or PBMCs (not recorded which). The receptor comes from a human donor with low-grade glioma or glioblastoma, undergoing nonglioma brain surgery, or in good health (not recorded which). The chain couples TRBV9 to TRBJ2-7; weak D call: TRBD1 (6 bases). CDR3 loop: CASSVDQGYGYEQYF. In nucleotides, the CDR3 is TGTGCCAGCAGCGTAGATCAGGGGTACGGCTACGAGCAGTACTTC.